A selection of T cell receptor beta chains follows, all from one sample in a study of T cell responses to AZD1222 COVID-19 vaccine. Using immunoSEQ multiplex PCR, the repertoire was profiled, and TCRdb retains in-frame clones only, with some absent. The sample consists of around 140,000 clones, approximately 89% of them appearing once. The material was peripheral blood, obtained 28 days after the second AZD1222 dose. Every receptor here comes from an adult who received the AZD1222 COVID-19 vaccine. CDR3s include the opening cysteine and the closing phenylalanine or tryptophan. The D gene is left open where the match is weak. Expanded clones are given a class, and other clones once, few, many or no size at all.

d_call	j_call	clone_size	v_call	cdr3_nt	cdr3_aa
TRBD1	TRBJ1-1	.	TRBV14	TGTGCCAGCAGCCCCAGACAGGGAACGAACACTGAAGCTTTCTTT	CASSPRQGTNTEAFF
TRBD1	TRBJ1-4	.	TRBV5-1	TGCGCCAGCAGCTTGGCGGGACAGGGGGATGAAAAACTGTTTTTT	CASSLAGQGDEKLFF
TRBD1	TRBJ2-7	.	TRBV30	TGTGCCTGGAGTGATGACAGGGGTTCCTACGAGCAGTACTTC	CAWSDDRGSYEQYF
TRBD1	TRBJ1-3	few	TRBV30	TGTGCCTGGGACAAACAGGGGTTATTCTCTGGAAACACCATATATTTT	CAWDKQGLFSGNTIYF
.	TRBJ2-1	.	TRBV5-4	TGTGCCAGCAGCCCCACAGGGAATGAGCAGTTCTTC	CASSPTGNEQFF
.	TRBJ2-7	.	TRBV28	TGTGCCAGCAGTTTCTATGACGGGAGCCACGAGCAGTACTTC	CASSFYDGSHEQYF
TRBD1	TRBJ2-5	.	TRBV29-1	TGCAGCGGGGGCAGGGGGCAAGAGACCCAGTACTTC	CSGGRGQETQYF
TRBD2	TRBJ2-7	.	TRBV13	TGTGCCAGCAGCTTAGAGGGGGGATTTGGCACTAGCGGGAGTCACTCCTACGAGCAGTACTTC	CASSLEGGFGTSGSHSYEQYF
TRBD2	TRBJ2-5	.	TRBV7-2	TGTGCCAGCAGCCCCCTCCGAGCGGGAGAAGAGACCCAGTACTTC	CASSPLRAGEETQYF
.	TRBJ1-2	.	TRBV30	TGTGCCTGGAGTCCGGGGATGGGGGGCCACTATGGCTACACCTTC	CAWSPGMGGHYGYTF
TRBD2	TRBJ2-3	.	TRBV7-8	TGTGCCAGCAGCTTAGCGAGGCTAGCGGGACTCTCGAAGGGGCCCACAGATACGCAGTATTTT	CASSLARLAGLSKGPTDTQYF
TRBD1	TRBJ1-1	.	TRBV20-1	TGCAGTGCTAGTATGGCCGCCCAGGGGGGCACTGAAGCTTTCTTT	CSASMAAQGGTEAFF
TRBD1	TRBJ1-5	few	TRBV6-2/TRBV6-3	TGTGCCAGCAGCCCAAGACAGGGCCAGGGGAGGAATCAGCCCCAGCATTTT	CASSPRQGQGRNQPQHF
.	TRBJ2-3	.	TRBV7-9	TGTGCCAGCAGCCCGCTACTAAGCACAGATACGCAGTATTTT	CASSPLLSTDTQYF